The next 7 T cell receptor beta chains were all read from a single sample in a study of blood T cell repertoires in COVID-19. Profiled with immunoSEQ multiplex PCR; TCRdb holds only in-frame clones, not every one. The sample holds 150,000 to 200,000 clones; 75% to 85% are singletons and the top ten take 1.5% to 1.9%. Sequenced: peripheral blood. These receptor sequences come from a human donor in a cohort sampled during active COVID-19.

This chain connects TRBV6-5 to TRBJ2-7; 10 bases fit TRBD1. J gave up 4 bases and V 5 bases, and 5 bases lay outside the gene matches. CDR3 length: 14 residues. CDR1 and CDR2 (germline): MNHEY, SVGAGI. The CDR3 nucleotides are TGTGCCAGCAGTCCGACAGGGGGCGGTTACGAGCAGTACTTC. It specifies CASSPTGGGYEQYF.

J is TRBJ2-3 and V is TRBV6-2 or TRBV6-3; 10 bases match TRBD1. This CDR3 contains 15 residues. Germline V gives CDR1 MNHEY, CDR2 SVGEGT. Trimming took 6 bases from V and 5 from J; bases not matched to a gene: 8. The CDR3 nucleotides read TGTGCCAGCAGCACGGGACAGGGGATCGTAGATACGCAGTATTTT. Translating it yields CASSTGQGIVDTQYF.

The chain combines TRBV7-6 with TRBJ1-1; TRBD1 matches at 9 bases. Germline V gives CDR1 SGHVS, CDR2 FNYEAQ. Losses at the gene ends were 1 base for V and 0 bases for J; bases not matched to a gene: 3. The CDR3 runs 16 residues. This chain's CDR3 is CASSLGGTGLNTEAFF. CDR3 in DNA: TGTGCCAGCAGCTTAGGGGGGACAGGGTTGAACACTGAAGCTTTCTTT.

This clone was counted once. The genes are TRBV4-1 and TRBJ2-7, with D possibly TRBD2 on 6 matching bases. Germline V gives CDR1 MGHRA, CDR2 YSYEKL. Deletions cut 1 base from V and 0 bases from J, with 16 bases between. This CDR3 is 17 amino acids long. CDR3 coding DNA: TGCGCCAGCAGCCAAGTCCGGCCGGGACTGATCTCCTACGAGCAGTACTTC. As protein: CASSQVRPGLISYEQYF.

The V and J genes are TRBV19 and TRBJ2-7, with D possibly TRBD1 on 6 matching bases. The CDR3 spans 12 residues. The V gene's germline CDR1 is LNHDA and CDR2 SQIVND (reference sequence). The germline V and J ends were trimmed by 6 bases and 4 bases, with 10 bases remaining between them. CDR3 coding DNA: TGTGCCAGTAGCAACCAGGGGTACGAGCAGTACTTC. It codes for CASSNQGYEQYF.

The chain has TRBV7-2 and TRBJ2-7; D is unresolved. V dropped 1 base and J dropped 7 bases, with 20 bases sitting between them. This CDR3 comprises 16 residues. Germline CDR1 SGHTA, CDR2 FQGNSA. CDR3: CASSLVVGRSGSEQYF. The CDR3 nucleotides are TGTGCCAGCAGCTTAGTCGTGGGCAGGTCCGGTTCTGAGCAGTACTTC. The variable domain in full, completed from reference TRBV7-2 and TRBJ2-7, reads GAGVSQSPSNKVTEKGKDVELRCDPISGHTALYWYRQSLGQGLEFLIYFQGNSAPDKSGLPSDRFSAERTGGSVSTLTIQRTQQEDSAVYLCASSLVVGRSGSEQYFGPGTRLTVT.

The chain recombines TRBV5-5 with TRBJ2-7; the D gene is possibly TRBD1 (6 bases). The CDR3 extends over 15 amino acids. The V gene's germline CDR1 is SGHKS and CDR2 YYEKEE (reference sequence). The V end lost 4 bases, the J end lost 2 bases, and 16 bases lay between the germline ends. The CDR3 DNA reads as TGTGCCAGCAGCCCCGACCCCGGGACACCCTACGAGCAGTACTTC. As protein: CASSPDPGTPYEQYF.